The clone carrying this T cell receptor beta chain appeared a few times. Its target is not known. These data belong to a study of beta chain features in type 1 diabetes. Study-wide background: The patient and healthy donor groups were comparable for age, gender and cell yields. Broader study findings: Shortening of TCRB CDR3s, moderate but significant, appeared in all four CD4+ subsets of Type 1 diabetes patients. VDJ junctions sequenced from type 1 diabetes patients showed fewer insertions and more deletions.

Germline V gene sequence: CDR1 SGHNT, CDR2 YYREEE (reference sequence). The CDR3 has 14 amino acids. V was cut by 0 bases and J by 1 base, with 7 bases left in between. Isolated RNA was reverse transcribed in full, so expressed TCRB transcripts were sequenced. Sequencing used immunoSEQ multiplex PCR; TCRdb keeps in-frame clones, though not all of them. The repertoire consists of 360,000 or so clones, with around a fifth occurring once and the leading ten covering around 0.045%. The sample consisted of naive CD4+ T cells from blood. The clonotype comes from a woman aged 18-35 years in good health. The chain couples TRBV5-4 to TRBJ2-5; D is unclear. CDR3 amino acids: CASSLESGQETQYF. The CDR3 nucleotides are TGTGCCAGCAGCTTGGAGTCAGGCCAAGAGACCCAGTACTTC.